This T cell receptor (beta chain) was identified during a study of graft-versus-host responses after intestinal transplantation. Turning to the study itself: Each of the recipients got a multivisceral, liver-intestinal, or isolated intestinal transplant. Every recipient underwent anti-thymocyte globulin induction, then tacrolimus and steroids for about three years.

The data were produced by immunoSEQ multiplex PCR, yet TCRdb's version contains in-frame clones alone and is incomplete. The top ten hold 0.65% to 0.85% of the sample, which has under 95,000 clones, roughly 80% seen once. This CDR3 has 13 residues. V was clipped by 0 bases and J by 11 bases, with 11 bases between them. Germline V gives CDR1 MGHRA, CDR2 YSYEKL. This clone has only one observation. The antigen remains unidentified. Overall study results and limits: Circulating GvH clones peaking coincided with falling HvG clones soon after transplant. Some GvH clones were seen earlier in gut or blood, suggesting intestinal origin.

The V gene is TRBV4-1, the J gene TRBJ2-1; no clear D. The specimen was unstimulated CD4+ T cells sorted from spleen or lymph node cells, collected before intestinal transplant. The sequence was collected from a human donor who received an intestinal transplant. CDR3 bases: TGCGCCAGCAGCCAAGACCAGAGGCCGCAGCAGTTCTTC. This encodes CASSQDQRPQQFF.